What follows is one T cell receptor (beta chain) and its context. Measured with immunoSEQ multiplex PCR; TCRdb has only the in-frame clones, and not every one. The sample lists 150,000 to 200,000 clones, 90% occurring once. These data originate in a study of blood T cell repertoires in COVID-19. This TCR was sampled from a man aged 50 or older with acute or convalescent COVID-19. Sample: peripheral blood.

The CDR3 sequence: CASSTQLGEQFF. CDR3 sequence (DNA): TGTGCCAGCAGTACACAGTTGGGTGAGCAGTTCTTC. This sequence joins TRBV6-6 and TRBJ2-1, with D unresolved. Germline V gene sequence: CDR1 MNHNY, CDR2 SVGAGI (reference sequence). The CDR3 has 12 amino acids. Trimming stripped 5 bases from V and 9 bases from J, with 11 bases between.